Following are 32 T cell receptor beta chains from one sample sequenced in a study of technical replicates of blood from a few donors. TCRdb's table, derived via immunoSEQ multiplex PCR, lists solely in-frame clones and lacks some. The repertoire has roughly 80,000 clones, over 75% of them found once; the top ten carry roughly 0.38%. The specimen sequenced was T cells isolated from PBMCs. The receptor source for this set is a human donor in good health.

The chain has TRBV6-1 and TRBJ1-2, with unresolved D. The CDR3 totals 13 residues. The germline V and J ends were trimmed by 3 bases and 8 bases, with 13 bases remaining between them. Looked up from germline, CDR1 is MNHNS and CDR2 is SASEGT. CDR3 DNA sequence: TGTGCCAGCAGTGAGTTCGAAGCCTGGGGCTACACCTTC. This encodes CASSEFEAWGYTF.

The CDR3 DNA reads as TGCGCCAGCAGCTTGAAGGTAGTTAGCGGGAGTTTTGGGGCCAACGTCCTGACTTTC. Translated: CASSLKVVSGSFGANVLTF. The chain links TRBV5-1 to TRBJ2-6; 9 bases are a match to TRBD2. This CDR3 has 19 amino acids. From germline, CDR1 is SGHRS and CDR2 YFSETQ. J gave up 3 bases and V 1 base, and 11 bases lay outside the gene matches.

The rearrangement links TRBV2 to TRBJ2-1, with a weak D call TRBD2 (6 bases). This CDR3 is built from 12 residues. Deletions cut 8 bases from V and 3 bases from J, with 8 bases between. CDR1 and CDR2 (germline): SNHLY, FYNNEI. CDR3 nucleotides: TGTGCCAGCCCCGGGAGCTACAATGAGCAGTTCTTC. Its protein product is CASPGSYNEQFF.

The rearrangement uses TRBV5-5 and TRBJ1-2, with a possible D match to TRBD1 (6 bases). From germline, CDR1 is SGHKS and CDR2 YYEKEE (reference sequence). This CDR3 has 15 residues. Trimming removed 2 bases from V and 2 bases from J, with 13 bases in between. CDR3: CASSFSGTINYGYTF. CDR3 DNA: TGTGCCAGCAGCTTTTCCGGGACAATCAACTATGGCTACACCTTC. Supplemented by reference TRBV5-5 and TRBJ1-2, the full variable domain reads DAGVTQSPTHLIKTRGQQVTLRCSPISGHKSVSWYQQVLGQGPQFIFQYYEKEERGRGNFPDRFSARQFPNYSSELNVNALLLGDSALYLCASSFSGTINYGYTFGSGTRLTVV.

The gene calls are TRBV7-9 and TRBJ2-2, with D uncertain. V lost 5 bases, J lost 4 bases, and 8 bases lay in between. The CDR3 extends over 13 amino acids. Germline V CDR1 and CDR2: SEHNR, FQNEAQ (reference sequence). The CDR3 DNA follows: TGTGCCAGCAGCCGCGAAAGCACCGGGGAGCTGTTTTTT. Protein: CASSRESTGELFF.

The rearrangement joins TRBV7-3 to TRBJ2-7, with D perhaps TRBD1 (6 bases). Germline CDR1 SGHTA, CDR2 FQGTGA. With 4 bases removed from V and 2 bases from J, the gap between germline ends came to 9 bases. CDR3 length: 13 residues. CDR3 coding DNA: TGTGCCAGCAGCTCAGGGACAACCTACGAGCAGTACTTC. Protein: CASSSGTTYEQYF.

The chain combines TRBV11-3 with TRBJ2-1, with TRBD2 matching 7 bases. The germline gives CDR1 SGHNT, CDR2 YENEEA. The CDR3 spans 17 residues. The V segment lost 5 bases and the J segment 7 bases; nucleotides outside the gene matches: 17. Written as DNA, the CDR3 is TGTGCCAGCAGCCAGGGAGCCGGGACTAATATTTATAATGAGCAGTTCTTC. Residues: CASSQGAGTNIYNEQFF.

The genes are TRBV5-1 and TRBJ2-1, with a possible D match to TRBD1 (6 bases). Germline V lookup: CDR1 SGHRS, CDR2 YFSETQ. Trimming removed 3 bases from V and 5 bases from J, with 9 bases in between. This CDR3 has 13 residues. The CDR3 DNA is TGCGCCAGCAGCTACGGGACAAACAATGAGCAGTTCTTC. As protein: CASSYGTNNEQFF.

This chain connects TRBV30 to TRBJ1-1, with D unclear. V lost 4 bases and J 4 bases, leaving 7 bases between the germline ends. Germline CDR1 reads GTSNPN; CDR2 reads SVGIG (reference sequence). This CDR3 spans 11 amino acids. DNA for the CDR3: TGTGCCTGGAACCGGGGCACTGAAGCTTTCTTT. Its protein product is CAWNRGTEAFF.

This clone was seen just once. The J gene is TRBJ2-7, the V gene TRBV2, with D hard to call. The CDR3 totals 11 residues. Trimming pared 8 bases from V and 1 base from J, leaving 6 bases between. CDR1 and CDR2 (germline): SNHLY, FYNNEI. CDR3 DNA: TGTGCCAGCGCGGTATCCTACGAGCAGTACTTC. It translates to CASAVSYEQYF.

The V and J genes are TRBV6-6 and TRBJ1-1; TRBD1 agrees at 8 bases. Unmatched junction bases numbered 12, after V lost 7 bases and J lost 11 bases. The CDR3 length is 13 residues. CDR1 is MNHNY and CDR2 is SVGAGI in the germline V gene (reference sequence). CDR3 nucleotides: TGTGCCAGCACCGAGGACAGGGTAGGACGGGCTTTCTTT. Its translation is CASTEDRVGRAFF.

This chain joins TRBV7-2 and TRBJ2-4; tentative D call: TRBD2 (5 bases). The CDR3 runs to 15 residues. V was cut by 4 bases and J by 3 bases, with 13 bases left in between. Per the germline V gene, CDR1 is SGHTA and CDR2 is FQGNSA. The CDR3 region has the DNA TGTGCCAGCAGCTACTCTGGCAGCGGCAAAAACATTCAGTACTTC. Translation: CASSYSGSGKNIQYF. The variable domain in full, completed from reference TRBV7-2 and TRBJ2-4, reads GAGVSQSPSNKVTEKGKDVELRCDPISGHTALYWYRQSLGQGLEFLIYFQGNSAPDKSGLPSDRFSAERTGGSVSTLTIQRTQQEDSAVYLCASSYSGSGKNIQYFGAGTRLSVL.

The rearrangement joins TRBV13 to TRBJ2-1; 9 bases agree with TRBD2. The germline V gene encodes CDR1 PRHDT and CDR2 FYEKMQ (reference sequence). Trimming removed 1 base from V and 7 bases from J; junction bases left unmatched: 8. The CDR3 loop spans 16 amino acids. The CDR3 loop reads CASSLARTSVQNEQFF. CDR3 bases: TGTGCCAGCAGCTTAGCTAGGACTAGCGTTCAAAATGAGCAGTTCTTC.

V usage is TRBV4-2 and J usage is TRBJ1-1; possibly TRBD1 for D (5 bases). This CDR3 is 14 amino acids long. Between the trimmed V and J ends, which lost 7 bases and 6 bases, there was a span of 18 bases. Germline loops: CDR1 LGHNA, CDR2 YNFKEQ. The CDR3 sequence is CASTGEGRVAEAFF. As DNA, the CDR3 is TGTGCCAGCACCGGGGAGGGGCGAGTCGCTGAAGCTTTCTTT.

The gene calls are TRBV5-8 and TRBJ2-7; weak D call: TRBD2 (5 bases). V was clipped by 6 bases and J by 4 bases, with 14 bases between them. CDR3 size: 13 residues. Germline loops: CDR1 SGHTS, CDR2 YDEGEE. CDR3 DNA sequence: TGTGCCAGCACTTATCACCGGACTTACGAGCAGTACTTC. This codes for CASTYHRTYEQYF.

The chain recombines TRBV19 with TRBJ1-3; TRBD1 might be the D (6 bases). With 5 bases removed from V and 0 bases from J, the gap between germline ends came to 14 bases. Germline lookup yields CDR1 LNHDA and CDR2 SQIVND (reference sequence). There are 16 residues in the CDR3. The CDR3 region has the DNA TGTGCCAGTAGTCCTTCAGGGGATTTCTCTGGAAACACCATATATTTT. This translates into CASSPSGDFSGNTIYF.

Notes on this clone: The identical CDR3 is also encoded by other nucleotide sequences in the sample. The V and J genes are TRBV18 and TRBJ2-5; weak D call: TRBD2 (6 bases). Germline assignment: CDR1 KGHSH and CDR2 LQKENI. The CDR3 is made up of 13 amino acids. Trimming shortened V by 1 base and J by 4 bases, and 7 bases separated the two germline ends. CDR3 amino acids: CASSPQGGETQYF. CDR3 in DNA: TGTGCCAGCTCACCACAGGGAGGAGAGACCCAGTACTTC. The variable domain in full, completed from reference TRBV18 and TRBJ2-5, reads NAGVMQNPRHLVRRRGQEARLRCSPMKGHSHVYWYRQLPEEGLKFMVYLQKENIIDESGMPKERFSAEFPKEGPSILRIQQVVRGDSAAYFCASSPQGGETQYFGPGTRLLVL.

This chain joins TRBV27 and TRBJ2-5, with D perhaps matching TRBD2 (5 bases). CDR1 is MNHEY and CDR2 is SMNVEV in the germline V gene (reference sequence). CDR3 length equals 12 residues. The V end lost 11 bases, the J end lost 2 bases, and 12 bases lay between the germline ends. CDR3 residues: CAAVSGQETQYF. CDR3 DNA: TGTGCCGCGGTATCGGGGCAAGAGACCCAGTACTTC.

This chain links TRBV6-5 with TRBJ1-2; TRBD1 agrees at 10 bases. The germline V gene encodes CDR1 MNHEY and CDR2 SVGAGI. With V trimmed by 5 bases and J by 5 bases, 8 bases remained unmatched. The CDR3 is made up of 15 amino acids. CDR3 sequence (DNA): TGTGCCAGCAGTATAGCCGGGACAGGGGTTTATGGCTACACCTTC. Translated: CASSIAGTGVYGYTF.

This clone occurred a few times. The chain employs TRBV5-5 and TRBJ1-1; no definite D call. This CDR3 is built from 14 residues. Trimming shortened V by 0 bases and J by 0 bases, and 6 bases separated the two germline ends. Germline CDR1 and CDR2: SGHKS and YYEKEE (reference sequence). DNA for the CDR3: TGTGCCAGCAGCTTGGTAGCCATGAACACTGAAGCTTTCTTT. Protein sequence: CASSLVAMNTEAFF.

This clone appeared a few times. V and J are TRBV18 and TRBJ1-4, with 8 bases matching TRBD1. The CDR3 is 14 amino acids. The germline V gene has CDR1 KGHSH and CDR2 LQKENI. Trimming cost V 4 bases and J 8 bases; bases outside gene matches: 6. CDR3 sequence reads: CASSLTGDGEKLFF. In DNA form, the CDR3 reads TGTGCCAGCTCACTGACAGGGGATGGCGAAAAACTGTTTTTT.

This chain joins TRBV7-6 and TRBJ2-1; 14 positions match TRBD2. The CDR3 has 18 amino acids. The germline CDR1 and CDR2 sequences are SGHVS and FNYEAQ. V lost 5 bases, J lost 8 bases, and 14 bases stayed unmatched. For the CDR3, the DNA is TGTGCCAGCAGCAAAATCACCGGGACTAGCGGGAGTTGGTATGAGCAGTTCTTC. Its translation: CASSKITGTSGSWYEQFF.

The chain is built from TRBV19 and TRBJ1-5; tentative D call: TRBD1 (5 bases). The V end was cut by 4 bases, the J end by 7 bases, with 11 bases between. Germline V lookup: CDR1 LNHDA, CDR2 SQIVND (reference sequence). This CDR3 has 13 amino acids. The CDR3 DNA is TGTGCCAGTAGTAAGAGGGGAGGACAGCCCCAGCATTTT. Translating it yields CASSKRGGQPQHF. The whole variable domain, remainder taken from reference TRBV19 and TRBJ1-5, is DGGITQSPKYLFRKEGQNVTLSCEQNLNHDAMYWYRQDPGQGLRLIYYSQIVNDFQKGDIAEGYSVSREKKESFPLTVTSAQKNPTAFYLCASSKRGGQPQHFGDGTRLSIL.

The chain joins TRBV5-1 to TRBJ2-3; possible D gene TRBD2, 5 bases. V was trimmed by 4 bases and J by 0 bases, leaving 6 bases between them. CDR3 size: 13 residues. Germline CDR1 and CDR2: SGHRS and YFSETQ. CDR3 sequence: CASSPGSTDTQYF. CDR3 nucleotide sequence: TGCGCCAGCAGCCCGGGAAGCACAGATACGCAGTATTTT.

The rearrangement joins TRBV5-4 to TRBJ2-7; TRBD2 matches 7 bases. Germline V gene lookup returns CDR1 SGHNT and CDR2 YYREEE (reference sequence). The CDR3 loop spans 15 amino acids. V trimming: 0 bases; J trimming: 3 bases; junction bases outside the gene matches: 6. The CDR3 region has the DNA TGTGCCAGCAGCTTGGGCGGGAGAGTCCTCTACGAGCAGTACTTC. It is translated as CASSLGGRVLYEQYF.

In DNA form, the CDR3 reads TGTGCCAGCGGCCGAGGCAGTCGCACAGATACGCAGTATTTT. It specifies CASGRGSRTDTQYF. The chain carries TRBV7-3 and TRBJ2-3; D is unresolved. Deletions cut 8 bases from V and 1 base from J, with 13 bases between. From germline, CDR1 is SGHTA and CDR2 FQGTGA. CDR3 length: 14 amino acids.

V and J are TRBV2 and TRBJ2-7; 10 bases agree with TRBD2. Germline V lookup: CDR1 SNHLY, CDR2 FYNNEI. This CDR3 is built from 15 residues. With V trimmed by 8 bases and J by 3 bases, 10 bases remained unmatched. CDR3 sequence (DNA): TGTGCCAGCTTAGCTAGCGGGGGACTTAACTACGAGCAGTACTTC. Translated: CASLASGGLNYEQYF.

The chain is built from TRBV7-9 and TRBJ2-3, with 7 bases aligning to TRBD1. The CDR3 is 15 amino acids. J lost 2 bases, V lost 3 bases, and 5 bases had no gene match. In germline, CDR1 is SEHNR, CDR2 FQNEAQ (reference sequence). The CDR3 loop reads CASSFRQGVTDTQYF. The CDR3 DNA sequence: TGTGCCAGCAGCTTTAGGCAGGGGGTCACAGATACGCAGTATTTT.

J is TRBJ2-3 and V is TRBV2; 8 bases fit TRBD2. Germline V gene sequence: CDR1 SNHLY, CDR2 FYNNEI. V dropped 9 bases and J dropped 3; count of bases not matched to a gene: 14. The CDR3 runs to 16 residues. In DNA, the CDR3 is TGTGCCAGTGGAGGGGTCAGCGGGAGAGGGACAGATACGCAGTATTTT. It translates to CASGGVSGRGTDTQYF.

The gene calls are TRBV4-1 and TRBJ2-4; tentative D call: TRBD2 (6 bases). The CDR3 spans 14 residues. Germline V CDR1 and CDR2: MGHRA, YSYEKL. The germline V and J ends were trimmed by 4 bases and 6 bases, with 13 bases remaining between them. The CDR3 region has the DNA TGCGCCAGCAGCCCCACCGGGCGGGGAAACATTCAGTACTTC. This encodes CASSPTGRGNIQYF.

The J gene is TRBJ2-2, the V gene TRBV7-9; D may be TRBD2 (5 bases). Between the trimmed V and J ends, which lost 5 bases and 0 bases, there was a span of 13 bases. The CDR3 consists of 16 residues. The germline V gene has CDR1 SEHNR and CDR2 FQNEAQ (reference sequence). Here the CDR3 DNA reads TGTGCCAGCAGCCCCGGTCGGGATACGAACACCGGGGAGCTGTTTTTT. Protein product: CASSPGRDTNTGELFF.

The DNA for the CDR3 is TGTGCCAGCAATTTAGGGGGCCAAAACACCATATATTTT. It yields the protein CASNLGGQNTIYF. The chain combines TRBV11-2 with TRBJ1-3; 7 bases agree with TRBD1. V gave up 7 bases and J gave up 6 bases; unmatched junction bases: 6. Germline V gene data show CDR1 as SGHAT and CDR2 as FQNNGV. The CDR3 sequence is 13 residues long.